These T cell receptor beta chains were read from a single sample in a study of beta chain features in type 1 diabetes. Profiled with immunoSEQ multiplex PCR; TCRdb holds only in-frame clones, not every one. The table includes some 330,000 clones, approximately 10% detected once. Sequenced sample: naive CD4+ T cells from blood. The receptors derive from a woman aged 30 to 39 in good health. CDR3s include the opening cysteine and the closing phenylalanine or tryptophan. Fields, in order: CDR3 length, clone size, D gene, J gene, V gene, CDR3 protein, CDR3 DNA. D genes are given only for firm matches. The size of a clone is reported for some rows only, either as once, few or many, or as a class for expanded clones.

16 | few | TRBD1 | TRBJ2-4 | TRBV4-2 | CASSHPGQGGGGIQYF | TGTGCCAGCAGCCACCCGGGACAGGGTGGTGGTGGCATTCAGTACTTC
12 | NA | NA | TRBJ2-7 | TRBV28 | CASSLLSDEQYF | TGTGCCAGCAGTTTGTTAAGCGACGAGCAGTACTTC
15 | NA | TRBD1 | TRBJ1-1 | TRBV30 | CAWSRTGALNTEAFF | TGTGCCTGGAGTCGGACAGGGGCGTTGAACACTGAAGCTTTCTTT
14 | NA | TRBD2 | TRBJ2-7 | TRBV28 | CASSLGGTSDKQYF | TGTGCCAGCAGTTTGGGGGGGACGTCTGACAAGCAGTACTTC
13 | NA | TRBD1 | TRBJ1-1 | TRBV2 | CAGTGGVYTEAFF | TGTGCGGGGACAGGGGGCGTGTACACTGAAGCTTTCTTT
13 | NA | NA | TRBJ2-7 | TRBV7-7 | CASSSSRIGEQYF | TGTGCTAGCAGCTCCTCTAGGATCGGCGAGCAGTACTTC
15 | few | NA | TRBJ2-2 | TRBV7-2 | CASSLASGNTGELFF | TGTGCCAGCAGCTTAGCGTCAGGAAACACCGGGGAGCTGTTTTTT
14 | NA | NA | TRBJ2-3 | TRBV6-5 | CASSYVGSTDTQYF | TGTGCCAGCAGTTACGTCGGTAGCACAGATACGCAGTATTTT
15 | NA | TRBD2 | TRBJ2-1 | TRBV4-3 | CASSQGTSGYPEQFF | TGCGCCAGCAGCCAAGGGACTAGCGGATACCCTGAGCAGTTCTTC
13 | NA | TRBD2 | TRBJ2-1 | TRBV6-5 | CAIRLAGGNEQFF | TGTGCCATCAGACTAGCGGGTGGGAATGAGCAGTTCTTC
14 | NA | NA | TRBJ2-2 | TRBV15 | CATRSTANTGELFF | TGTGCCACCCGTAGTACAGCGAACACCGGGGAGCTGTTTTTT
17 | few | TRBD2 | TRBJ2-1 | TRBV9 | CASSVTASGSGADEQFF | TGTGCCAGCAGCGTAACGGCTAGCGGGAGTGGAGCTGATGAGCAGTTCTTC
18 | once | TRBD1 | TRBJ1-1 | TRBV11-2 | CASSVSRRDRGRHTEAFF | TGTGCCAGCAGCGTCTCCCGGCGGGACAGGGGGCGGCACACTGAAGCTTTCTTT
13 | NA | NA | TRBJ2-2 | TRBV29-1 | CSATGDNTGELFF | TGCAGCGCCACAGGAGACAACACCGGGGAGCTGTTTTTT
14 | few | NA | TRBJ2-3 | TRBV18 | CASSPPSVADTQYF | TGTGCCAGCTCACCACCTAGTGTCGCAGATACGCAGTATTTT
16 | once | TRBD2 | TRBJ2-7 | TRBV28 | CASSWTSARVVDEQYF | TGTGCCAGCAGTTGGACTAGCGCCAGGGTGGTTGACGAGCAGTACTTC
15 | few | TRBD1 | TRBJ1-3 | TRBV5-6 | CASSLNRGAGNTIYF | TGTGCCAGCAGCTTGAACAGGGGAGCGGGAAACACCATATATTTT
14 | few | NA | TRBJ1-2 | TRBV7-2 | CASSSYRTSYGYTF | TGTGCCAGCAGCTCGTACAGGACCTCCTATGGCTACACCTTC
16 | NA | TRBD1 | TRBJ1-2 | TRBV28 | CASSSPGTGGNYGYTF | TGTGCCAGCAGCTCCCCTGGGACAGGGGGTAACTATGGCTACACCTTC
15 | NA | NA | TRBJ2-3 | TRBV27 | CASSRTGGYTDTQYF | TGTGCCAGCAGTCGGACGGGGGGCTACACAGATACGCAGTATTTT
17 | NA | NA | TRBJ1-1 | TRBV29-1 | CSPLRATGFRVDTEAFF | TGCAGCCCCCTAAGGGCAACAGGGTTTCGGGTGGACACTGAAGCTTTCTTT
14 | few | NA | TRBJ1-1 | TRBV7-9 | CASSLRDGDTEAFF | TGTGCCAGCAGCTTGAGGGATGGGGACACTGAAGCTTTCTTT
14 | few | NA | TRBJ1-1 | TRBV4-3 | CASSQDAGSAEAFF | TGCGCCAGCAGCCAAGATGCAGGGTCGGCTGAAGCTTTCTTT
15 | few | NA | TRBJ2-2 | TRBV9 | CASSARGLNTGELFF | TGTGCCAGCAGCGCACGAGGTTTAAACACCGGGGAGCTGTTTTTT
12 | NA | NA | TRBJ2-3 | TRBV29-1 | CSASPSTDTQYF | TGCAGCGCGTCCCCTAGCACAGATACGCAGTATTTT
14 | NA | NA | TRBJ2-7 | TRBV19 | CASSMRGKVNEQYF | TGTGCCAGTAGTATGCGGGGTAAGGTCAACGAGCAGTACTTC
15 | few | TRBD1 | TRBJ2-1 | TRBV4-3 | CASSQGAGQGNEQFF | TGCGCCAGCAGCCAAGGGGCGGGACAGGGAAATGAGCAGTTCTTC
15 | few | TRBD2 | TRBJ2-3 | TRBV5-4 | CASSLVGGYGDTQYF | TGTGCCAGCAGCTTGGTCGGGGGGTACGGCGATACGCAGTATTTT
17 | few | NA | TRBJ2-1 | TRBV11-2 | CASSQYSRGAIWNEQFF | TGTGCCAGCAGCCAGTACAGCAGGGGGGCGATATGGAATGAGCAGTTCTTC
15 | few | TRBD1 | TRBJ2-7 | TRBV28 | CASSPIGTGLYEQYF | TGTGCCAGCAGTCCTATAGGGACAGGACTCTACGAGCAGTACTTC
16 | few | TRBD1 | TRBJ2-1 | TRBV11-2 | CASRTGTGQGYNEQFF | TGTGCCAGCAGGACCGGAACGGGACAGGGGTACAATGAGCAGTTCTTC
16 | once | TRBD2 | TRBJ2-7 | TRBV28 | CASSTDLAGYPYEQYF | TGTGCCAGCAGTACGGACCTAGCGGGATATCCCTACGAGCAGTACTTC
13 | few | TRBD2 | TRBJ2-1 | TRBV6-4 | CASSDGLGLGQFF | TGTGCCAGCAGTGACGGACTAGGGTTGGGGCAGTTCTTC
16 | NA | NA | TRBJ1-2 | TRBV7-9 | CASSRVAAAPNYGYTF | TGTGCCAGCAGCCGCGTGGCGGCAGCACCTAACTATGGCTACACCTTC
15 | NA | NA | TRBJ2-5 | TRBV7-2 | CASSLGTVRKETQYF | TGTGCCAGCAGCTTAGGTACGGTTCGAAAAGAGACCCAGTACTTC
16 | few | NA | TRBJ1-1 | TRBV12-5 | CASGLVLTGGLTEAFF | TGTGCTAGTGGTTTGGTATTAACGGGGGGCCTCACTGAAGCTTTCTTT
16 | few | TRBD2 | TRBJ2-1 | TRBV11-2 | CASSALAGSSNNEQFF | TGTGCCAGCAGCGCCCTAGCGGGGTCTAGCAACAATGAGCAGTTCTTC
14 | NA | NA | TRBJ1-5 | TRBV6-5 | CASSVDTYNQPQHF | TGTGCCAGCAGTGTGGACACTTACAATCAGCCCCAGCATTTT
15 | few | NA | TRBJ2-7 | TRBV4-3 | CASSQEYYHLYEQYF | TGCGCCAGCAGCCAAGAATACTATCACTTGTACGAGCAGTACTTC
13 | NA | TRBD2 | TRBJ2-7 | TRBV11-3 | CASRDSGRYEQYF | TGTGCCAGCAGAGATAGCGGGAGATACGAGCAGTACTTC
13 | once | TRBD1 | TRBJ1-2 | TRBV6-5 | CASRRDRGYGYTF | TGTGCCAGCAGAAGGGACAGGGGGTATGGCTACACCTTC
16 | NA | TRBD2 | TRBJ2-1 | TRBV19 | CASSIGPSGRYNEQFF | TGTGCCAGTAGTATAGGTCCTAGCGGGAGGTACAATGAGCAGTTCTTC
17 | NA | TRBD1 | TRBJ2-1 | TRBV9 | CASSARLDRGGYNEQFF | TGTGCCAGCAGCGCCCGCTTGGACAGGGGGGGTTACAATGAGCAGTTCTTC
15 | NA | NA | TRBJ2-2 | TRBV7-6 | CASSPRRQNTGELFF | TGTGCCAGCAGCCCCCGACGACAGAACACCGGGGAGCTGTTTTTT
16 | few | NA | TRBJ2-2 | TRBV1 | CTSSQGLAENTGELFF | TGCACCAGCAGCCAAGGCCTAGCGGAGAACACCGGGGAGCTGTTTTTT
16 | NA | NA | TRBJ2-4 | TRBV25-1 | CASTNSRGGSKNIQYF | TGTGCCAGCACCAATAGTAGGGGGGGATCCAAAAACATTCAGTACTTC
12 | few | NA | TRBJ1-1 | TRBV19 | CASSERGTEAFF | TGTGCCAGTTCCGAACGGGGTACTGAAGCTTTCTTT
14 | once | NA | TRBJ2-5 | TRBV18 | CASSPPRGRETQYF | TGTGCCAGCTCACCACCCAGGGGACGTGAGACCCAGTACTTC
15 | few | TRBD1 | TRBJ2-5 | TRBV18 | CASSPRQGADETQYF | TGTGCCAGCTCACCCCGACAGGGGGCGGACGAGACCCAGTACTTC
14 | NA | NA | TRBJ1-1 | TRBV6-6 | CASSSQTGNTEAFF | TGTGCCAGCAGTTCACAGACAGGGAACACTGAAGCTTTCTTT
13 | NA | TRBD1 | TRBJ2-1 | TRBV30 | CAWSFNRGNEQFF | TGTGCCTGGAGTTTTAACAGGGGGAATGAGCAGTTCTTC